The source of this T cell receptor (beta chain) is a study of blood T cells in healthy people across ages. Overall study context: Capturing about one barcoded beta molecule per two T cells was achieved by template switching. Study observations and caveats: In long-lived donors, naive CD4+ cell counts and diversity exceeded those of aged donors. Age showed a roughly linear inverse relationship with TCR beta diversity per million T cells.

Trimming took 7 bases from V and 4 from J, leaving 16 bases between them. Germline V gene sequence: CDR1 GTSNPN, CDR2 SVGIG (reference sequence). The CDR3 covers 13 residues. Comment on this clonotype: Its antigen is currently unknown.

Using a J-beta primer mix together with a sample-barcoded 5' primer, a second PCR was run for roughly 7 to 12 cycles. With 12 random nucleotides, a template-switch adaptor tagged each individual cDNA molecule. TCRdb used MiXCR to reprocess the 5' RACE reads, holding one entry per CDR3 protein. The table lists 630,000 or so distinct CDR3 sequences, around 31% of them singletons. The V and J genes are TRBV30 and TRBJ1-2, with D uncertain. The sequence came from a woman of 80 years or more in good health. Sequenced material: blood. CDR3 bases: TGTGCCTACAGTACTTCCAGCGGCTATGGCTACACCTTC. Its protein product is CAYSTSSGYGYTF.